Shown below are 2 T cell receptor beta chains from a single sample sequenced in a study of T cell responses to AZD1222 COVID-19 vaccine. Libraries were prepared by immunoSEQ multiplex PCR; TCRdb keeps only in-frame clonotypes and omits some of them. Of around 140,000 clones listed, 90% to 95% are singletons. The material sequenced was peripheral blood, taken 28 days after the second AZD1222 dose. These receptor sequences come from an adult who received the AZD1222 COVID-19 vaccine.

This clone came up once. The CDR3 DNA follows: TGTGCCAGCAGCCAAGGCTGGGGGGGGCTCGGCTATGGCTACACCTTC. This translates into CASSQGWGGLGYGYTF. This sequence joins TRBV3-1 (or the pseudogene TRBV3-2) and TRBJ1-2, with D perhaps matching TRBD1 (6 bases). The CDR3 covers 16 residues. Germline values: CDR1 LGHDT, CDR2 YNNKEL (reference sequence). V was cut by 1 base and J by 4 bases, with 16 bases left in between.

The chain recombines TRBV7-2 with TRBJ2-5; D not resolved. Trimming took 1 base from V and 3 from J, leaving 12 bases between them. This CDR3 has 15 amino acids. Germline CDR1 reads SGHTA; CDR2 reads FQGNSA. As DNA, the CDR3 is TGTGCCAGCAGCTTAGTGATCGGCCCTGAAGAGACCCAGTACTTC. Translation gives CASSLVIGPEETQYF.